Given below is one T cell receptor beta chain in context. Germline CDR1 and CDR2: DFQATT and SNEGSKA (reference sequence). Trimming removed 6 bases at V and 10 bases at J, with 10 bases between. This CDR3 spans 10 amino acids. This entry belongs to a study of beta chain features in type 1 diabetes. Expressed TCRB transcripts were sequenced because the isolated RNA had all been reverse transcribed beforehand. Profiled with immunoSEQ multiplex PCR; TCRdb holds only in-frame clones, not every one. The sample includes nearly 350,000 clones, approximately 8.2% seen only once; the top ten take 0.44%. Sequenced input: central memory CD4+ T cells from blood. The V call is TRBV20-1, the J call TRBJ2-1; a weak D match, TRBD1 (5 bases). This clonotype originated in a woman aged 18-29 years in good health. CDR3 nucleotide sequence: TGCAGTGCGGCGAGACAGGAGCAGTTCTTC. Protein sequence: CSAARQEQFF.